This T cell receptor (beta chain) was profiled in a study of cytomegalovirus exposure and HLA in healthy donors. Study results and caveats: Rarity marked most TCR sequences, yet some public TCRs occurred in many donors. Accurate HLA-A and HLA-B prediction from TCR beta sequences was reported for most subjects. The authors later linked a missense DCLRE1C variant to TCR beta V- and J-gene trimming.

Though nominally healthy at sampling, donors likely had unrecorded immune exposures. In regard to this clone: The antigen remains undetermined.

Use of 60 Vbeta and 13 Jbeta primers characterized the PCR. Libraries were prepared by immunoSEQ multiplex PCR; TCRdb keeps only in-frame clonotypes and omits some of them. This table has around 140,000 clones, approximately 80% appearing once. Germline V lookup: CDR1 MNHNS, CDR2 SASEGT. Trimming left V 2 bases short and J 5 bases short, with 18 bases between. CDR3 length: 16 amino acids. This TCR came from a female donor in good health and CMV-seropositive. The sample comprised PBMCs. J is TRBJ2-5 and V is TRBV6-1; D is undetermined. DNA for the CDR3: TGTGCCAGCAGTGAATCCCCCTACAGATTTTCTGAGACCCAGTACTTC. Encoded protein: CASSESPYRFSETQYF.